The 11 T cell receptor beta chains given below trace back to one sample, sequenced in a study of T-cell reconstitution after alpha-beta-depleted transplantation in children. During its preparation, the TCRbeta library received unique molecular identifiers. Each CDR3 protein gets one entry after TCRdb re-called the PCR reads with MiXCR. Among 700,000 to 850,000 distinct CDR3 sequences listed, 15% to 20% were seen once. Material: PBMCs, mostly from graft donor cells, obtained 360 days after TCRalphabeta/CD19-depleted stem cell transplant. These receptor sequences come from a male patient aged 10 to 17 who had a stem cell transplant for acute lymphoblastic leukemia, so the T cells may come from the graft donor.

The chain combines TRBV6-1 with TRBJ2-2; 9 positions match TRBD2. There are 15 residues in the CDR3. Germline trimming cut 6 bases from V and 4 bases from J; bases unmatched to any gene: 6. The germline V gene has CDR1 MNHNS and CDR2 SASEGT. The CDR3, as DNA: TGTGCCAGCAGGGGTAGCGGGAGAGGCACCGGGGAGCTGTTTTTT. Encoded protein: CASRGSGRGTGELFF.

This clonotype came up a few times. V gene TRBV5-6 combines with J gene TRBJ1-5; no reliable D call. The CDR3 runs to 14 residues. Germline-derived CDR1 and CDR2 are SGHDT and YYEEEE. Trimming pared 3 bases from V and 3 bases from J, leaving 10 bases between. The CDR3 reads CASSSRHDNQPQHF. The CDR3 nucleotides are TGTGCCAGCAGCTCCCGACACGACAATCAGCCCCAGCATTTT.

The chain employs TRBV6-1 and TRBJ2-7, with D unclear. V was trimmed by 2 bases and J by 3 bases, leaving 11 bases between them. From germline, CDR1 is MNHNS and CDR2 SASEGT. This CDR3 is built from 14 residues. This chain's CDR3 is CASSEWGWGYEQYF. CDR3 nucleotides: TGTGCCAGCAGTGAATGGGGATGGGGCTACGAGCAGTACTTC.

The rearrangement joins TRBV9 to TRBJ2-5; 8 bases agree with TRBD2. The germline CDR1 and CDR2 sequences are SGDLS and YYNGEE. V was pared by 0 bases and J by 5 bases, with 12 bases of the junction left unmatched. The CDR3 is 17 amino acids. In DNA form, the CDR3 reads TGTGCCAGCAGCGTAGGAGCGTCCGTTAGCGGGACTGAGACCCAGTACTTC. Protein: CASSVGASVSGTETQYF.

The CDR3 protein is CASSYDRATDTIYF. CDR3 nucleotide sequence: TGTGCCAGCAGTTACGACAGGGCCACGGACACCATATATTTT. The chain has TRBV6-5 and TRBJ1-3, with TRBD1 matching 7 bases. V lost 2 bases and J lost 8; bases outside the gene matches: 6. CDR3 length equals 14 residues. Per the germline V gene, CDR1 is MNHEY and CDR2 is SVGAGI.

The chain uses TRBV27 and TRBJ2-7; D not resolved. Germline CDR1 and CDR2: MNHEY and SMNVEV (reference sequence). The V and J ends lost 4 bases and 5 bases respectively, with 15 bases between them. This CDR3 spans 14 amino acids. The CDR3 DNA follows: TGTGCCAGCAGTTATAGTGGGTTGCTCCACGAGCAGTACTTC. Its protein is CASSYSGLLHEQYF.

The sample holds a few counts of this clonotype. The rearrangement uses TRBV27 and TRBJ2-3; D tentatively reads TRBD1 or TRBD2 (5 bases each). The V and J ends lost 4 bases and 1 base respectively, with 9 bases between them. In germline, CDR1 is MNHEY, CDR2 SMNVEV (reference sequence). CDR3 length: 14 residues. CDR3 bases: TGTGCCAGCAGTTGGGGGATCCGCACAGATACGCAGTATTTT. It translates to CASSWGIRTDTQYF.

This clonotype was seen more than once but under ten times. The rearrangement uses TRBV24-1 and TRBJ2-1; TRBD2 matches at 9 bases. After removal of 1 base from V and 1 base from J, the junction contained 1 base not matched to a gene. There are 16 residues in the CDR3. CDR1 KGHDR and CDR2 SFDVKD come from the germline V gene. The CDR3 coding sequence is TGTGCCACCAGTGATTTAACTAGCGGGTCCTACAATGAGCAGTTCTTC. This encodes CATSDLTSGSYNEQFF.

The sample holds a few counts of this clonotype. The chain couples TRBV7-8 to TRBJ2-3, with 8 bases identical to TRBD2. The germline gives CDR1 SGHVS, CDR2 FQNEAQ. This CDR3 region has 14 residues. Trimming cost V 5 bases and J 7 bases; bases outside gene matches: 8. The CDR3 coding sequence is TGTGCCAGCAGCCCTACTGGACTAGCCTATACGCAGTATTTT. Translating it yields CASSPTGLAYTQYF.

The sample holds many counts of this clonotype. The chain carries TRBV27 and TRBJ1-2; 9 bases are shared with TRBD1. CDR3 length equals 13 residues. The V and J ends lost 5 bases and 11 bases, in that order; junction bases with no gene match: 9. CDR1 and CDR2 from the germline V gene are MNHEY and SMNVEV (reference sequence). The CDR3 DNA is TGTGCCAGCAGTCTCCCGGGACAGGGAGAATACACCTTC. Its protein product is CASSLPGQGEYTF.

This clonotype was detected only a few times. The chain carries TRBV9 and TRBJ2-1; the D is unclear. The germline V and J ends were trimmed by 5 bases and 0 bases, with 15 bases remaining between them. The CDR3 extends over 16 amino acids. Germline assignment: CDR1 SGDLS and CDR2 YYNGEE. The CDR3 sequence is CASSYQVASSYNEQFF. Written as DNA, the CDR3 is TGTGCCAGCAGTTACCAGGTCGCGAGCTCCTACAATGAGCAGTTCTTC.